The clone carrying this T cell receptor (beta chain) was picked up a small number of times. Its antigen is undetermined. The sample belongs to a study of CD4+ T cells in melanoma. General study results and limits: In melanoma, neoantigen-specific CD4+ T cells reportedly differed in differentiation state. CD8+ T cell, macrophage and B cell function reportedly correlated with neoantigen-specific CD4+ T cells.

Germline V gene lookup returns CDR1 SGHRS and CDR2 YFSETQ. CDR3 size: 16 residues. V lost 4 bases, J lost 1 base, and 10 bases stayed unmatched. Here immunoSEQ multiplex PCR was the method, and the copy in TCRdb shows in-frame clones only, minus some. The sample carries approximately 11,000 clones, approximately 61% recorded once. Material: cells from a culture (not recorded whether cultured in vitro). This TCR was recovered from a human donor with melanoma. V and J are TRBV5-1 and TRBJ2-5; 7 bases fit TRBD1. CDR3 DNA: TGCGCCAGCAGCCTTCCCCACGGGACAGCCCAAGAGACCCAGTACTTC. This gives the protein CASSLPHGTAQETQYF.